The rows below give T cell receptor beta chains drawn from one sample of a study of patients and donors after allogeneic stem cell transplantation. MiXCR, applied by TCRdb to the RT-PCR reads, yields one record per CDR3 protein. The sample carries 200,000 to 250,000 distinct CDR3 sequences, around 41% recorded once. The sample taken for sequencing was blood, either unsorted or a sorted T cell fraction (not recorded which). These receptors were obtained from a human donor who was either an allogeneic HSCT recipient or a stem cell or donor lymphocyte infusion donor (not recorded which). It is not recorded whose cells these are; they may come from a transplant donor. CDR3s include the opening cysteine and the closing phenylalanine or tryptophan. The D gene is left open where the match is weak. Clone size is shown for a subset of rows, as once, few, many or a class of expanded clone.

TRBV20-1	-	TRBJ1-1	-	TGCAGTGCGCACTGGGGGGGCTTGAACACTGAAGCTTTCTTT	CSAHWGGLNTEAFF
TRBV5-6	once	TRBJ1-3	-	TGTGCCAGCAGCCGACGGTCGAGCTCTGGAAACACCATATATTTT	CASSRRSSSGNTIYF
TRBV4-1	-	TRBJ1-6	-	TGCGCCAGCAGCCAAGACTTGAAGGGGGGAAATTCACCCCTCCACTTT	CASSQDLKGGNSPLHF
TRBV4-2	few	TRBJ1-6	-	TGTGCCAGCAGCCAAGATGCCGGGCAGGGACAAGGTTCACCCCTCCACTTT	CASSQDAGQGQGSPLHF
TRBV10-3	-	TRBJ1-2	-	TGTGCCACTTCAGGGGAGGGGACGTTCTATGGCTACACCTTC	CATSGEGTFYGYTF
TRBV12-3/TRBV12-4	few	TRBJ1-1	-	TGTGCCAGCAGGGCGGAAGACGGCATGAACACTGAAGCTTTCTTT	CASRAEDGMNTEAFF
TRBV2	few	TRBJ1-2	TRBD1	TGTGCCAGCAGTGAGAACAGGGGAGTTTATGGCTACACCTTC	CASSENRGVYGYTF
TRBV27	-	TRBJ2-7	-	TGTGCCAGCACCCCTTCGGGGGGCAACTCCTACGAGCAGTACTTC	CASTPSGGNSYEQYF
TRBV12-3/TRBV12-4	-	TRBJ2-5	-	TGTGCCAGCAGCTTCAGACTAACCAGGCAAGAGACCCAGTACTTC	CASSFRLTRQETQYF
TRBV5-1	-	TRBJ1-6	TRBD1	TGCGCCAGCAGCCTGGAGGCGACAGGGGCTTCACCCCTCCACTTT	CASSLEATGASPLHF
TRBV29-1	few	TRBJ2-7	TRBD1	TGCAGCGTGGCCGGGACAGGCTCCTACGAGCAGTACTTC	CSVAGTGSYEQYF
TRBV28	-	TRBJ1-2	-	TGTGCCAGCAGTTTAGAGTTTTGGGGCTACACCTTC	CASSLEFWGYTF
TRBV7-9	-	TRBJ1-2	-	TGTGCCAGCAGCGTTACCGGACCCTCGGGTTATGGCTACACCTTC	CASSVTGPSGYGYTF
TRBV18	-	TRBJ1-2	-	TGTGCCAGCTCACCTAAGCTTCTCAACTATGGCTACACCTTC	CASSPKLLNYGYTF
TRBV29-1	-	TRBJ2-1	TRBD2	TGCAGCGTTGAATCTTTACGGGGGGGCCACAATGAGCAGTTCTTC	CSVESLRGGHNEQFF
TRBV6-6	few	TRBJ2-5	-	TGTGCCAGCGAAACAGCCGGGACGGACTCCACCAGCCAGTACTTC	CASETAGTDSTSQYF
TRBV28	-	TRBJ1-6	-	TGTGCCAGCAGTCCAACCCTCTCAGGGGCCCATTCACCCCTCCACTTT	CASSPTLSGAHSPLHF
TRBV12-3/TRBV12-4	-	TRBJ2-1	-	TGTGCCAGCAGTTCTAGCGCCCATAGCTCCTACAATGAGCAGTTCTTC	CASSSSAHSSYNEQFF
TRBV9	few	TRBJ1-1	-	TGTGCCAGCAGCGCCCAGGGTGTCAGCACTGAAGCTTTCTTT	CASSAQGVSTEAFF
TRBV28	-	TRBJ2-3	-	TGTGCCAGCAGTTATAAAGGAACGGCTGGCACAGATACGCAGTATTTT	CASSYKGTAGTDTQYF
TRBV5-1	-	TRBJ2-5	-	TGCGCCAGCAGCTCTGGACGGAAAGAGACCCAGTACTTC	CASSSGRKETQYF
TRBV10-3	-	TRBJ2-5	-	TGTGCCATCAGTGAGTCTGTCGGACAAGAGACCCAGTACTTC	CAISESVGQETQYF
TRBV7-9	-	TRBJ2-3	-	TGTGCCAGCAGCGCGCGGGGGCGATTCACAGATACGCAGTATTTT	CASSARGRFTDTQYF
TRBV10-3	-	TRBJ1-5	-	TGTGCCATCGCCCCCGGCATTAGCAATCAGCCCCAGCATTTT	CAIAPGISNQPQHF
TRBV28	-	TRBJ1-2	-	TGTGCCAGCAGTGGAGGGTTCGGCTACACCTTC	CASSGGFGYTF
TRBV28	-	TRBJ2-1	-	TGTGCCAGCAGTTTATCTGAAGGGTGGGAGCAGTTCTTC	CASSLSEGWEQFF
TRBV29-1	-	TRBJ1-2	-	TGCAGCGTTGAGGGCCTGGGCGTCTGGGACGGCTACACCTTC	CSVEGLGVWDGYTF
TRBV10-3	few	TRBJ1-2	-	TGTGCCATCACTTCGCAGGGTTCGTCTGGCTACACCTTC	CAITSQGSSGYTF
TRBV15	-	TRBJ2-7	-	TGTGCCACCAGCAGTCCCCCGTTCTACGAGCAGTACTTC	CATSSPPFYEQYF